This T cell receptor (beta chain) was identified during a study of PD-L1 blockade in urothelial cancer. Germline CDR1 MNHNS, CDR2 SASEGT. This CDR3 comprises 14 residues. V trimming: 5 bases; J trimming: 5 bases; junction bases outside the gene matches: 4. Sequencing was performed with immunoSEQ multiplex PCR; in TCRdb, only in-frame clones are kept and a portion is missing. This table holds 28,000 or so clones, about 86% found once. This chain connects TRBV6-1 to TRBJ2-2, with 8 bases identical to TRBD2. The receptor comes from a man aged 55 to 69 with urothelial cancer. Sequenced here: PBMCs, sampled around atezolizumab (anti-PD-L1) treatment. The CDR3 sequence: CASSISGRTGELFF. In DNA form, the CDR3 reads TGTGCCAGCAGTATCAGCGGGAGAACCGGGGAGCTGTTTTTT.